The TCR beta chain described here comes from a study of T-cell memory formation after mild COVID-19. Study findings and constraints: Clones contracting over day 15 to 85 were CD4/CD8 balanced, with later expanders leaning CD4+.

Germline assignment: CDR1 SQVTM and CDR2 ANQGSEA. V gave up 4 bases and J gave up 7 bases, with 14 bases separating them. This CDR3 region has 13 residues. TCR alpha and TCR beta cDNA libraries carrying sample barcodes and UMIs were produced by 5'RACE using constant-segment primers. TCRdb used MiXCR to reprocess the 5' RACE reads, holding one entry per CDR3 protein. The table has roughly 35,000 distinct CDR3 sequences, roughly 21% seen once. On this clonotype itself: The antigen is not known.

The chain joins TRBV29-1 to TRBJ2-1; D not certain. The TCR sequence derives from an adult who had mild COVID-19 (a few samples of this study predate the infection). Cell type and time point are not known. The specimen sequenced was PBMCs or a T cell subset sorted from them (not recorded which). The CDR3 DNA follows: TGCAGCGTTGTGAGTCCTTACACTAATGAGCAGTTCTTC. Amino acids: CSVVSPYTNEQFF.